This T cell receptor (beta chain) originates from a study of beta chain features in type 1 diabetes. This clone was counted a few times. The entirety of the isolated RNA underwent reverse transcription, so expressed TCRB transcripts were sequenced. Sequencing used immunoSEQ multiplex PCR; TCRdb keeps in-frame clones, though not all of them. The profile covers around 500,000 clones, with over 10% appearing a single time and roughly 0.046% taken by the ten largest. The V gene lost 4 bases and the J gene lost 8 bases, with 8 bases spanning the gap. The CDR3 runs to 10 residues. From germline, CDR1 is SQVTM and CDR2 ANQGSEA.

The chain joins TRBV29-1 to TRBJ1-2; D is undetermined. This clonotype was obtained from a woman in her late teens or twenties in good health. Sequenced: naive CD4+ T cells from blood. CDR3 in DNA: TGCAGCGTTGTTGTGGGAGGCTACACCTTC. Protein: CSVVVGGYTF.